The next 8 T cell receptor beta chains were all read from a single sample in a study of shared clonotypes between healthy human individuals. Method: immunoSEQ multiplex PCR; TCRdb's copy keeps in-frame clones and lacks some. The sample has around 1 million clones; 70% to 85% are singletons. The sample consisted of memory CD4+ T cells sorted from blood. Sample subset: CD45RA-negative fraction. The source is a young man in good health.

The chain links TRBV28 to TRBJ2-2; 7 nucleotides align to TRBD2. Unmatched junction bases numbered 5, after V lost 7 bases and J lost 6 bases. CDR3 length: 13 residues. CDR1 MDHEN and CDR2 SYDVKM come from the germline V gene. CDR3 DNA: TGTGCCAGCACTCGTGCGGGGGCCGGGGAGCTGTTTTTT. Translated: CASTRAGAGELFF.

V and J are TRBV4-3 and TRBJ2-3; 11 positions match TRBD2. CDR3 length equals 19 residues. Per the germline V gene, CDR1 is LGHNA and CDR2 is YSLEER. V dropped 0 bases and J dropped 4; count of bases not matched to a gene: 12. This CDR3 reads CASSQDALTSGSWADTQYF. CDR3 DNA sequence: TGCGCCAGCAGCCAAGATGCCCTAACTAGCGGGAGTTGGGCAGATACGCAGTATTTT.

This clone was picked up one time. V and J are TRBV27 and TRBJ2-2; the match to TRBD2 covers 7 bases. Germline V gives CDR1 MNHEY, CDR2 SMNVEV (reference sequence). CDR3 length: 16 residues. Germline trimming cut 5 bases from V and 6 bases from J; bases unmatched to any gene: 12. The CDR3 here is CASSPGSYRGAGELFF. Written as DNA, the CDR3 is TGTGCCAGCAGTCCCGGGTCCTATCGGGGGGCCGGGGAGCTGTTTTTT.

V usage is TRBV6-1 and J usage is TRBJ1-2; TRBD1 aligns across 8 bases. V dropped 1 base and J dropped 1; count of bases not matched to a gene: 5. CDR3 length equals 16 residues. Germline values: CDR1 MNHNS, CDR2 SASEGT. Here the CDR3 reads CASSEGSGGINYGYTF. The CDR3 DNA sequence: TGTGCCAGCAGTGAAGGCTCAGGGGGCATTAACTATGGCTACACCTTC.

This chain links TRBV28 with TRBJ2-7; weak D call: TRBD1 (6 bases). The CDR3 spans 11 residues. Deletions cut 3 bases from V and 11 bases from J, with 11 bases between. Germline-derived CDR1 and CDR2 are MDHEN and SYDVKM. The DNA of the CDR3 is TGTGCCAGCAGTTTGAGGACAGTCGAGTACTTC. This translates into CASSLRTVEYF.

The count of this clone is one. The chain employs TRBV2 and TRBJ2-1; the D gene is possibly TRBD2 (6 bases). V dropped 6 bases and J dropped 6 bases, with 15 bases sitting between them. Germline lookup yields CDR1 SNHLY and CDR2 FYNNEI. This CDR3 is 14 amino acids long. CDR3 amino acids: CASSDRGRSNEQFF. The DNA of the CDR3 is TGTGCCAGCAGCGACCGGGGGAGAAGCAATGAGCAGTTCTTC. Based on the CDR3 plus reference TRBV2 and TRBJ2-1, the full variable domain is EPEVTQTPSHQVTQMGQEVILRCVPISNHLYFYWYRQILGQKVEFLVSFYNNEISEKSEIFDDQFSVERPDGSNFTLKIRSTKLEDSAMYFCASSDRGRSNEQFFGPGTRLTVL.

This clone was counted a single time. V is TRBV7-9 and J is TRBJ2-5, with D maybe TRBD2 (5 bases). This CDR3 contains 15 residues. V lost 5 bases, J lost 5 bases, and 18 bases lay in between. The germline V gene has CDR1 SEHNR and CDR2 FQNEAQ (reference sequence). The CDR3, as DNA: TGTGCCAGCAGCCCCGGATTTAGTCCGGGGGAGACCCAGTACTTC. Its protein is CASSPGFSPGETQYF.

This clone turned up a few times. This sequence joins TRBV5-6 and TRBJ1-5, with D possibly TRBD1 on 5 matching bases. CDR1 is SGHDT and CDR2 is YYEEEE in the germline V gene. V lost 1 base and J 6 bases, leaving 11 bases between the germline ends. CDR3 length equals 14 residues. CDR3 DNA sequence: TGTGCCAGCAGCTTGTCGGGGGTAAGTCAGCCCCAGCATTTT. Protein product: CASSLSGVSQPQHF.